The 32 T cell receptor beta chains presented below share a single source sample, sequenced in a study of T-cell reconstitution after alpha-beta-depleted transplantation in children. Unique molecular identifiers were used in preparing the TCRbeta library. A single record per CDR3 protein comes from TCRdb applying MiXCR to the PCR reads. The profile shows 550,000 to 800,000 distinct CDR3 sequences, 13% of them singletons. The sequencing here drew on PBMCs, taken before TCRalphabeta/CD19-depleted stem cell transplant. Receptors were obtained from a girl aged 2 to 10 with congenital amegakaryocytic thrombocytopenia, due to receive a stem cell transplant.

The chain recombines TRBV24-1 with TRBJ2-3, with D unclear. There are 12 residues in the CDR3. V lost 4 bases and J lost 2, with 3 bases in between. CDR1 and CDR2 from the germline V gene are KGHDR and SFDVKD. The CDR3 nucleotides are TGTGCCACCAGTGAGAACACAGATACGCAGTATTTT. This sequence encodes CATSENTDTQYF.

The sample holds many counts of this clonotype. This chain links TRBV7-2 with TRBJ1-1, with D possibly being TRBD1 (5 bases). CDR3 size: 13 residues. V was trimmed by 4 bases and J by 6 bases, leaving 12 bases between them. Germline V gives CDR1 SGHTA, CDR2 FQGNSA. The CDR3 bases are TGTGCCAGCAGCTACCCAGGGTTTTCTGAAGCTTTCTTT. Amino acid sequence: CASSYPGFSEAFF.

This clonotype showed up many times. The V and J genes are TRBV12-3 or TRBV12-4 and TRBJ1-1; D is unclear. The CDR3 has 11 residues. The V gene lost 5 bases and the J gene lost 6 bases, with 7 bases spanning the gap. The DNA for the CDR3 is TGTGCCAGCAGTCCCTTCTCTGAAGCTTTCTTT. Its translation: CASSPFSEAFF.

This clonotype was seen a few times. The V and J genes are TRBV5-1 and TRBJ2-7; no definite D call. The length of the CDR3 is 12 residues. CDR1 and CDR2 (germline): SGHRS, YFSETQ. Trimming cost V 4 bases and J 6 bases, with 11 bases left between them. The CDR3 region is CASSAQLGEQYF. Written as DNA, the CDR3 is TGCGCCAGCAGCGCCCAGCTTGGCGAGCAGTACTTC.

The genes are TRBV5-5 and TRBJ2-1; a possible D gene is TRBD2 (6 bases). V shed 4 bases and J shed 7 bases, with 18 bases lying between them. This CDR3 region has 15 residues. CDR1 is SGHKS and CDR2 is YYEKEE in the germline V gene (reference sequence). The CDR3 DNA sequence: TGTGCCAGCAGCCCCGCGGTAGCGGTCGTGAATGAGCAGTTCTTC. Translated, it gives CASSPAVAVVNEQFF.

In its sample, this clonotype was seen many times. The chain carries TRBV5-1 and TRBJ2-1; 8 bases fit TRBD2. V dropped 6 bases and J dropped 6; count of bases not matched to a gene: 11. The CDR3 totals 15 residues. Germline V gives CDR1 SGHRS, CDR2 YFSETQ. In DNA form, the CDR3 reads TGCGCCAGCACTTCAGTCAGCGGGAGAGGCAATGAGCAGTTCTTC. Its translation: CASTSVSGRGNEQFF.

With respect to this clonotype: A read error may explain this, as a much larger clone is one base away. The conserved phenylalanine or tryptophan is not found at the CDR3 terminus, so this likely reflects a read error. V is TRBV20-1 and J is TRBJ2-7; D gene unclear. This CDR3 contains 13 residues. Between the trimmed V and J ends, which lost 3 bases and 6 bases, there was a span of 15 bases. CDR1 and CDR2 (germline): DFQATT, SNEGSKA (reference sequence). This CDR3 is CSASYLDFVEQYS. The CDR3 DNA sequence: TGCAGTGCTAGCTACCTAGACTTTGTCGAGCAGTACTCC.

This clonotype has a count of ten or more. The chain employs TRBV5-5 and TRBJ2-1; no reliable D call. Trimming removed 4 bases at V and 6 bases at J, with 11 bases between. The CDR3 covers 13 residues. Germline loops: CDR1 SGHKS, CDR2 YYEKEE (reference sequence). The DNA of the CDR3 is TGTGCCAGCAGCGAGGACCGAGTCAATGAGCAGTTCTTC. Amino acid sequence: CASSEDRVNEQFF.

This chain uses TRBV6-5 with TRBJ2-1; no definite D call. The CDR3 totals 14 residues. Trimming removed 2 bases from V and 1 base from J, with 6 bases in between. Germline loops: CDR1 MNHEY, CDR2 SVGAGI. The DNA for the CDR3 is TGTGCCAGCAGTTACCCGCCTTCCTACAATGAGCAGTTCTTC. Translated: CASSYPPSYNEQFF.

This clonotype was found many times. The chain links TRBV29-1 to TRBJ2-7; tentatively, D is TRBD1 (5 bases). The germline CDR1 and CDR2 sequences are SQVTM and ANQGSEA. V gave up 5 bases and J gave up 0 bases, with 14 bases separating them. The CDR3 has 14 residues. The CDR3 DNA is TGCAGCGTTAAGGACACGTTGAGCTCCTACGAGCAGTACTTC. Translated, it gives CSVKDTLSSYEQYF.

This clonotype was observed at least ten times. This chain's CDR3 is CASSSLRDRYRETQYF. The CDR3 nucleotides are TGTGCCAGCAGTTCGTTAAGGGACCGCTACAGAGAGACCCAGTACTTC. The chain recombines TRBV6-2 or TRBV6-3 with TRBJ2-5; D might be TRBD1 or TRBD2, each matching 5 bases. The CDR3 length is 16 residues. CDR1 is MNHEY, CDR2 SVGEGT, per germline. With 4 bases removed from V and 4 bases from J, the gap between germline ends came to 19 bases.

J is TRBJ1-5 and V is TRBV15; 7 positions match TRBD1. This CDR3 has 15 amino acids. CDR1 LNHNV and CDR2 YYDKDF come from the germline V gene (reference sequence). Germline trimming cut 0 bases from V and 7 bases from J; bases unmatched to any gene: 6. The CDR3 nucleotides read TGTGCCACCAGCAGAGACATCCAGGGGGACCAGCCCCAGCATTTT. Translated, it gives CATSRDIQGDQPQHF. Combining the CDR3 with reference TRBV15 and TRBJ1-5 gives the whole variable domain DAMVIQNPRYQVTQFGKPVTLSCSQTLNHNVMYWYQQKSSQAPKLLFHYYDKDFNNEADTPDNFQSRRPNTSFCFLDIRSPGLGDTAMYLCATSRDIQGDQPQHFGDGTRLSIL.

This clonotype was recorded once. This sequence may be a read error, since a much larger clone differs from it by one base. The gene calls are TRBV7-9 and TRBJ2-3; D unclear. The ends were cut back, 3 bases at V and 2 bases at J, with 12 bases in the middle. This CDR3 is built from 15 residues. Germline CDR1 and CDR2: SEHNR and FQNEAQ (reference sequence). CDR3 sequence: CASSFLHGYTDTQYF. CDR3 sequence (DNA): TGTGCCAGCAGCTTTTTGCACGGATACACAGATACGCAGTATTTT.

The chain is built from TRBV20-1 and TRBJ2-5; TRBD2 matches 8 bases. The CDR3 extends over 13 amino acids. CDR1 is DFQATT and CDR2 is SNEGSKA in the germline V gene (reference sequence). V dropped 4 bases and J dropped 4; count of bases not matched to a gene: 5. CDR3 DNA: TGCAGTGCTATAACTAGCGGAGCAGAGACCCAGTACTTC. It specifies CSAITSGAETQYF.

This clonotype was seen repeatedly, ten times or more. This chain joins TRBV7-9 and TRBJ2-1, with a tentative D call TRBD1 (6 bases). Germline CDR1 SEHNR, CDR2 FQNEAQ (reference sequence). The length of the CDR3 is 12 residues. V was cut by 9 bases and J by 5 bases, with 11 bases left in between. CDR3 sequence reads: CASRQENNEQFF. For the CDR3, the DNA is TGTGCCAGTAGACAGGAGAACAATGAGCAGTTCTTC.

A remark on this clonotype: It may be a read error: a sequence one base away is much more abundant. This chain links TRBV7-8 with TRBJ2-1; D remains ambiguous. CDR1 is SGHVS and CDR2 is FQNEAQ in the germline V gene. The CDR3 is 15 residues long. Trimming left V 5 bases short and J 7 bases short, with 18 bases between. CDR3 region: CASSPTVSQANEQFF. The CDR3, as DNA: TGTGCCAGCAGCCCTACAGTGAGTCAAGCGAATGAGCAGTTCTTC.

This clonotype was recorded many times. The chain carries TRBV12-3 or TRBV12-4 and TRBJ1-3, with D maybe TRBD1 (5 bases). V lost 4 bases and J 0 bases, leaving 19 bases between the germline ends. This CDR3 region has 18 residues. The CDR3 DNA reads TGTGCCAGCAGTTCTGTGTGGGGTGGGGGGATCTCTGGAAACACCATATATTTT. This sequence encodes CASSSVWGGGISGNTIYF.

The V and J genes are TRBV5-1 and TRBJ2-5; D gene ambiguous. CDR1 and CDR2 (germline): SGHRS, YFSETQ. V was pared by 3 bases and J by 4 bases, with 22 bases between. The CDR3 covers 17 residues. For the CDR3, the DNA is TGCGCCAGCAGCTCGAATATCCTCGGGCGTGATGGAGAGACCCAGTACTTC. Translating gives CASSSNILGRDGETQYF.

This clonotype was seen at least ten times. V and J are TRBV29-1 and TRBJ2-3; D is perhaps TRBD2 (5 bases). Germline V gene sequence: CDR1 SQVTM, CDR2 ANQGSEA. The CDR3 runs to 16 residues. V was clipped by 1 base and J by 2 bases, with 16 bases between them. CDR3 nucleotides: TGCAGCGTTGAAGGGGTTAGCGAGACTTACACAGATACGCAGTATTTT. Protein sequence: CSVEGVSETYTDTQYF.

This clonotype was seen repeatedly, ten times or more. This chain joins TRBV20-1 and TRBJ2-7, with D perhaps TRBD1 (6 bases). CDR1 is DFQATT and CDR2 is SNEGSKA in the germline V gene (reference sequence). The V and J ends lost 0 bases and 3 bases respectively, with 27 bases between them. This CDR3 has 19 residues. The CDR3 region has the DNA TGCAGTGCTAGAGATGGCTTCCGGGTGGGGGCGAGCCTTGTCTACGAGCAGTACTTC. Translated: CSARDGFRVGASLVYEQYF.

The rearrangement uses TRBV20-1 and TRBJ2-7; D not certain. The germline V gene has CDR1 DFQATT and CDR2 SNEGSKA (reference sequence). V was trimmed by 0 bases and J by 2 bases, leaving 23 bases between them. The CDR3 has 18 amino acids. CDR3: CSARDINWVNVETYEQYF. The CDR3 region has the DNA TGCAGTGCTAGAGATATAAATTGGGTAAATGTTGAGACCTACGAGCAGTACTTC.

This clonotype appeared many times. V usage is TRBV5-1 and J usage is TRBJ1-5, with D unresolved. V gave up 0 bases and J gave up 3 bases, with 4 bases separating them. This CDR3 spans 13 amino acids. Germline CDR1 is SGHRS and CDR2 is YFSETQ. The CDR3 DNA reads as TGCGCCAGCAGCTTGGACAACAATCAGCCCCAGCATTTT. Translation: CASSLDNNQPQHF. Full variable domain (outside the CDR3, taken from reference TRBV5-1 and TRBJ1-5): KAGVTQTPRYLIKTRGQQVTLSCSPISGHRSVSWYQQTPGQGLQFLFEYFSETQRNKGNFPGRFSGRQFSNSRSEMNVSTLELGDSALYLCASSLDNNQPQHFGDGTRLSIL.

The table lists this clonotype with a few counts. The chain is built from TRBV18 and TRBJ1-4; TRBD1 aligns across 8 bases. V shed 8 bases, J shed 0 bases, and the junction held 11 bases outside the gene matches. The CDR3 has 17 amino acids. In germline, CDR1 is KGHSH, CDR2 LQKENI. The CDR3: CASAISGTGATNEKLFF. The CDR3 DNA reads TGTGCCAGCGCCATCTCCGGGACAGGAGCAACTAATGAAAAACTGTTTTTT.

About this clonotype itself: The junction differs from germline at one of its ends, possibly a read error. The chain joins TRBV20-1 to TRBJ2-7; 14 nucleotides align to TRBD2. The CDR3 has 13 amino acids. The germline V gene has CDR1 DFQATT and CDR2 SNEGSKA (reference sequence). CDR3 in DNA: TGCAGTGCCTCCGGACTAGCGGGAGGCGAGCAGTCCTTC. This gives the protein CSASGLAGGEQSF.

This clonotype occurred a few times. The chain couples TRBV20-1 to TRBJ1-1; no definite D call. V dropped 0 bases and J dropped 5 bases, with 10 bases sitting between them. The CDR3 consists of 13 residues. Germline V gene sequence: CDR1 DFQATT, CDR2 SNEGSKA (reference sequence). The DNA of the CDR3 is TGCAGTGCTAGAGATCTTAGAGCGACTGAAGCTTTCTTT. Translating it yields CSARDLRATEAFF.

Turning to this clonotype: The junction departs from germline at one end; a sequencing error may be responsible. The CDR3 nucleotides read TGTGCCAGCAGCATACCTCTAGCGGGAGAAGGAGAGACCCAGCACTTC. Its translation: CASSIPLAGEGETQHF. The chain is built from TRBV28 and TRBJ2-5; TRBD2 matches 10 bases. Germline V CDR1 and CDR2: MDHEN, SYDVKM. The CDR3 has 16 amino acids. The variable domain in full, with the rest retrieved from reference TRBV28 and TRBJ2-5, is DVKVTQSSRYLVKRTGEKVFLECVQDMDHENMFWYRQDPGLGLRLIYFSYDVKMKEKGDIPEGYSVSREKKERFSLILESASTNQTSMYLCASSIPLAGEGETQHFGPGTRLLVL.

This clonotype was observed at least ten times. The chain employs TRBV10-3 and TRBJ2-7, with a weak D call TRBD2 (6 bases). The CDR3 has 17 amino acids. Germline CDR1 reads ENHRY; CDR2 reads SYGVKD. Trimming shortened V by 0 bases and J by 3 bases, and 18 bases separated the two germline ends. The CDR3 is CAISESAGPAVNYEQYF. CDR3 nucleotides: TGTGCCATCAGTGAGTCGGCGGGGCCCGCAGTAAACTACGAGCAGTACTTC.

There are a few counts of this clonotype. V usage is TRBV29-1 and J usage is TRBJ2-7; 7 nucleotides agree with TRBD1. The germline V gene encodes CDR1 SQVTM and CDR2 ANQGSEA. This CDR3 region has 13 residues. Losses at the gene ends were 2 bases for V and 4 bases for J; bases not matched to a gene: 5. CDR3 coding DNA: TGCAGCGTTGAAAGCCCACAGGGGTACGAGCAGTACTTC. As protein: CSVESPQGYEQYF.

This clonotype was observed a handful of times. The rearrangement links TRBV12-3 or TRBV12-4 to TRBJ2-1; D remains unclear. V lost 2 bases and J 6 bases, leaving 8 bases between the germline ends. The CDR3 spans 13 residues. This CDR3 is CASSLRVPNEQFF. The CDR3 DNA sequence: TGTGCCAGCAGTTTACGGGTCCCCAATGAGCAGTTCTTC.

This CDR3 reads CSARGAPLQETQYF. The DNA of the CDR3 is TGCAGTGCTAGGGGGGCCCCCTTACAAGAGACCCAGTACTTC. This sequence joins TRBV20-1 and TRBJ2-5, with a weak D call TRBD1 (6 bases). Germline assignment: CDR1 DFQATT and CDR2 SNEGSKA (reference sequence). V was clipped by 3 bases and J by 2 bases, with 13 bases between them. This CDR3 is built from 14 residues.

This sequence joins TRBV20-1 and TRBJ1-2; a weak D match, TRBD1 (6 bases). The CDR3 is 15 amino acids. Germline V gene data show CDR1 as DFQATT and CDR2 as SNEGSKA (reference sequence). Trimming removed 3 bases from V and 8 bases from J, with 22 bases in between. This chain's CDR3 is CSASRRGGGARGYTF. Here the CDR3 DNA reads TGCAGTGCTAGCCGTAGGGGAGGGGGGGCGCGCGGCTACACCTTC.

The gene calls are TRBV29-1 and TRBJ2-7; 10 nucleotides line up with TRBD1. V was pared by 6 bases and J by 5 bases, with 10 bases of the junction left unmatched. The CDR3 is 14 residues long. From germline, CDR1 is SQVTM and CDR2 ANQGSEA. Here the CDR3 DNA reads TGCAGCGTCGAGCCGGGACAGGGGTTCAACGAGCAGTACTTC. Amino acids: CSVEPGQGFNEQYF.